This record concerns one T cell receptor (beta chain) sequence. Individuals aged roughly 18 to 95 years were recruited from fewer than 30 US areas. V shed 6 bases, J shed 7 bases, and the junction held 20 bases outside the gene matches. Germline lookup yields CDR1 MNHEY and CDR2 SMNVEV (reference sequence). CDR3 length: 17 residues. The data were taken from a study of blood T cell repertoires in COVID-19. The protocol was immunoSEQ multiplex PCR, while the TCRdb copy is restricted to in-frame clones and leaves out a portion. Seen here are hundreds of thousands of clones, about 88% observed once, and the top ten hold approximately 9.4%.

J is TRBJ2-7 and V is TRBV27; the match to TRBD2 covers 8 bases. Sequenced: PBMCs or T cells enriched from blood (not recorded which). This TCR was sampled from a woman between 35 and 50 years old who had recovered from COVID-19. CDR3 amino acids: CASSPNTGRAGIEEQYF. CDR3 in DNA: TGTGCCAGCAGCCCGAATACCGGGAGGGCCGGGATTGAAGAGCAGTACTTC.